One T cell receptor (beta chain) is described in this entry. Its antigen is not identified. At one boundary the junction diverges from the germline segment, which might be a read error. Template material for amplifying TCR beta CDR3 regions consisted of RNA transcripts. First-round RT-PCR of the TCR CDR3 relied on the HTBI primer set. TCRdb analysed the multiplex PCR reads with MiXCR anew, one entry per CDR3 protein. Of 560,000 or so distinct CDR3 sequences detected, 46% appear once; the ten largest clones hold roughly 8.2%. This specimen belongs to a study of T cells in Graves' hyperthyroidism and ophthalmopathy. The authors deemed Graves' hyperthyroidism stable absent ophthalmopathy progression within 18 months. The study based diagnoses on clinical symptoms, serum thyroxine and TRAb, thyroid ultrasound and orbital computed tomography. Looked up from germline, CDR1 is LNHNV and CDR2 is YYDKDF (reference sequence). The CDR3 consists of 13 residues.

Whole-study results and caveats: Most thyroid clonotypes expanded above 0.001 appeared in blood too.

Sequencing was performed on peripheral blood or thyroid tissue (not recorded which). V is TRBV15 and J is TRBJ2-6; D not resolved. This receptor was identified in a woman aged 18-35 years with Graves' hyperthyroidism. The CDR3 sequence: CATSRTVESAEAF. The DNA of the CDR3 is TGTGCCACCAGCAGGACGGTTGAGTCGGCTGAAGCTTTC.